Given below is one T cell receptor beta chain in context. This record comes from a study of T cells after somatic rescue of genetic block. The CDR3 has 14 amino acids. Using immunoSEQ multiplex PCR, the repertoire was profiled, and TCRdb retains in-frame clones only, with some absent. The data contain around 67,000 clones, roughly 93% of them singletons. This clonotype was obtained from a man younger than 40. The chain links TRBV12-1 to TRBJ2-7. TRBV12-1 is annotated as a pseudogene. The sequenced sample was peripheral blood mononuclear cells (PBMCs). CDR3 bases: TGTGCCAGCAGCTCCCAGGGGACTGACTACGAGCAGTACTTC. Translated, it gives CASSSQGTDYEQYF.